This TCR beta chain was identified during a study of shared clonotypes between healthy human individuals (dated by TCRdb to about 2020). Regarding the complete study: Three men and a couple of women, aged 18 to 49 years, made up the cohort. For each donor, CD4 naive and CD4 memory were each given three plates, CD8 naive was given two plates, and CD8 memory was given one plate. To increase sequencing depth and limit assay-specific biases, different laboratories used diverse techniques to prepare libraries and sequence TCR repertoires. Between about 0.85 and 8.9 billion PBMCs per donor were obtained by leukapheresis. To estimate repertoire size and how much clonotype sharing occurs between individuals, the study deeply sequenced the blood TCR repertoires of about five healthy adults.

TCR CDR3 regions were amplified from genomic DNA by multiplex PCR using the deep immunoSEQ assay. Genomic DNA extracted from each cell subset was distributed evenly over all wells of several immunoSEQ 96-well plates, and each plate served as one replicate. For sorted subsets, about 200 ng genomic DNA, equal to 30,000 to 35,000 T cell genomes, was loaded into each replicate PCR. Purified libraries were quantified with a Qubit 3.0 fluorometer, sized on a Bioanalyzer 2100, and re-quantified with the KAPA Library Quantification kit. Every immunoSEQ 96-well plate was sequenced on a dedicated single-read 150-cycle Illumina NextSeq 550 flow cell. In the authors' own workflow: Because only junctional sequences without quality scores were contained in the immunoSEQ output, filtering matching that applied to full-length reads could not be performed. Sequences were annotated with PyIR, a Python wrapper for IgBLAST v1.9, using IMGT germline references to assign V/J genes and CDR3. Reads were removed for weak V/J assignments (E-value above 1e-6), missing CDR3, stop codons, out-of-frame junctions, or ambiguous translated residues. V3J clonotypes were defined as sequences sharing an identical inferred V gene, J gene, and CDR3 amino acid sequence. The percentage overlap between two repertoires was calculated by dividing the number of shared unique clonotypes by the size of the smaller repertoire. Richness of each repertoire was evaluated using RTK rarefaction, the Chao1 estimator, and Recon v2.1 estimates of unobserved clonotypes. Generation probabilities were computed with OLGA for all TCRbeta clonotypes obtained by the gDNA method from four donors. TCRdb's version of the immuneACCESS table is confined to in-frame rearrangements and falls short of the full clone set. An unresolved V gene accounts for under half of the shortfall where checked; the remainder is of unknown origin. The V and J calls and the clone size are those of that table, but D and trimming were determined from the DNA. The sample contains roughly 520,000 clones, roughly 95% of them found a single time. The ten most abundant clones make up around 0.067% of the sample.

Donors were healthy HIV-negative adults with no recently reported acute infections or vaccinations. Only Caucasian adults living in Nashville, Tennessee, USA were represented among the donors. CD4+ T cells were enriched by magnetic negative selection; naive cells were then positively selected on CD45RA, and the negative fraction formed the memory subset. Blood was collected by leukapheresis, and PBMCs were isolated by Ficoll-Histopaque density gradient centrifugation and then cryopreserved in liquid nitrogen vapor phase. Analytical flow cytometry was used to check the purity and quantity of each magnetically sorted T cell population. Genomic DNA was isolated from every sorted fraction and measured by UV absorbance on a Nanodrop 2000c. As concerns this clone: Its antigen remains unidentified. Base qualities are not at hand, and no much larger clone is one base apart.

The study at large found these results: Sampling was restricted to blood, and TCR repertoires in tissue are likely to differ from TCR repertoires in blood. Naive subsets generally had larger estimated clonotype richness than memory subsets did. Roughly 5% of naive CD4, roughly 3.6% of naive CD8, 2.3% of memory CD4, and approximately 0.4% of memory CD8 clonotypes were shared across a few donors. Compared with non-shared clonotypes, clonotypes shared by all four sorted-subset donors had higher generation probabilities. Pairwise subsampling led to the expectation that sequencing depth would affect the degree of clonotype sharing among donors. The genetic and exposure-history diversity represented was limited by the small number of donors. Rarefaction of sorted-subset datasets indicated incomplete sequencing despite the large sequencing depth.

The V and J ends are trimmed by 2 bases and 2 bases, leaving 10 bases between them. CDR3 length: 15 amino acids, cysteine to phenylalanine. The read is trimmed to its CDR3 DNA, 45 bases read in frame from base 1. According to the germline V gene, CDR1 reads KGHSH and CDR2 reads LQKENI. The receptor chain draws on TRBV18 and TRBJ1-3, with the identity of the D gene unclear. The source of this sequence is a woman in her twenties or thirties in good health. The sample consisted of naive CD4+ T cells sorted from blood. This specimen's cell subset or site label, interpreted: CD45RA+ positively selected. The CDR3 reads as follows: CASSPEGATGNTIYF. The DNA sequence is as follows: TGTGCCAGCTCACCAGAGGGAGCAACTGGAAACACCATATATTTT.